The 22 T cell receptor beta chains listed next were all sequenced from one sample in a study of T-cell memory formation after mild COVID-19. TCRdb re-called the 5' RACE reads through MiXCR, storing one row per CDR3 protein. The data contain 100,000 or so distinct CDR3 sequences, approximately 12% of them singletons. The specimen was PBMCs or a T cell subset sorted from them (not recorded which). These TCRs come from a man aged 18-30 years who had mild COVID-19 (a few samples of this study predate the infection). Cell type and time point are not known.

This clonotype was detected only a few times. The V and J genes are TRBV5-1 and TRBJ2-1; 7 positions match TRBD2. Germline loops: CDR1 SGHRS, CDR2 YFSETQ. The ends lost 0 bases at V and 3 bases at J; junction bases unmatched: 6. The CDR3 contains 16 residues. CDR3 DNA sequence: TGCGCCAGCAGCTTGGTGGGGGGGGTCGGCTACAATGAGCAGTTCTTC. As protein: CASSLVGGVGYNEQFF.

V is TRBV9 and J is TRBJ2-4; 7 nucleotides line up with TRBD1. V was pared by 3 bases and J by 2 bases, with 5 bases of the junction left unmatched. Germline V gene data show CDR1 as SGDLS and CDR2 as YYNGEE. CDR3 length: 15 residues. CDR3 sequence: CASSGPTGPKNIQYF. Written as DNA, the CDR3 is TGTGCCAGCAGCGGGCCGACAGGGCCCAAAAACATTCAGTACTTC. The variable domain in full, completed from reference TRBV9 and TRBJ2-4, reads DSGVTQTPKHLITATGQRVTLRCSPRSGDLSVYWYQQSLDQGLQFLIQYYNGEERAKGNILERFSAQQFPDLHSELNLSSLELGDSALYFCASSGPTGPKNIQYFGAGTRLSVL.

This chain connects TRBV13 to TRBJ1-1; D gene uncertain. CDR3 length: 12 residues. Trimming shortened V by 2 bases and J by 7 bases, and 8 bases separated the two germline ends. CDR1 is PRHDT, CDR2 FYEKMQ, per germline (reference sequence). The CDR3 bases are TGTGCCAGCAGCTTAATTAGAGGTGAAGCTTTCTTT. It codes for CASSLIRGEAFF. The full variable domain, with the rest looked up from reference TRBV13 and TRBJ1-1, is AAGVIQSPRHLIKEKRETATLKCYPIPRHDTVYWYQQGPGQDPQFLISFYEKMQSDKGSIPDRFSAQQFSDYHSELNMSSLELGDSALYFCASSLIRGEAFFGQGTRLTVV.

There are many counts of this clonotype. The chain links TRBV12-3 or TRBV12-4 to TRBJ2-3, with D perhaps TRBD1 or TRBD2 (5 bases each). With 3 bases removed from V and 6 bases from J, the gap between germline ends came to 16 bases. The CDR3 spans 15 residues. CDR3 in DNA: TGTGCCAGCAGTTTCGTCTCCAGTTGGGGGGATACGCAGTATTTT. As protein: CASSFVSSWGDTQYF.

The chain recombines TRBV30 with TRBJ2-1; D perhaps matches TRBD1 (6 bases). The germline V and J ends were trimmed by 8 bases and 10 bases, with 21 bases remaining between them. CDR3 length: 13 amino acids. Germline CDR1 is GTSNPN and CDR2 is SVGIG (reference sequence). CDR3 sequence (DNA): TGTGCCGGGGACCTTGCAGGGGTAAGGGAGCAGTTCTTC. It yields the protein CAGDLAGVREQFF.

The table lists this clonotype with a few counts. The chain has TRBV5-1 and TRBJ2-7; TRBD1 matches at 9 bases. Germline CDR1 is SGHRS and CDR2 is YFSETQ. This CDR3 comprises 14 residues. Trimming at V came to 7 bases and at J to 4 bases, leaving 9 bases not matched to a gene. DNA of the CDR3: TGCGCCAGCCGCCCGGGACAGGGTGTGTACGAGCAGTACTTC. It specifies CASRPGQGVYEQYF.

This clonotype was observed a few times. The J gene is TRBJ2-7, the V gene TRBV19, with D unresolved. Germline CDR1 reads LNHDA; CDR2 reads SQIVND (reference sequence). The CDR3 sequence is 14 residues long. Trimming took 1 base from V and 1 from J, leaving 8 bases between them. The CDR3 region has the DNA TGTGCCAGTAGTATAGGCGTCGGATCCTACGAGCAGTACTTC. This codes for CASSIGVGSYEQYF.

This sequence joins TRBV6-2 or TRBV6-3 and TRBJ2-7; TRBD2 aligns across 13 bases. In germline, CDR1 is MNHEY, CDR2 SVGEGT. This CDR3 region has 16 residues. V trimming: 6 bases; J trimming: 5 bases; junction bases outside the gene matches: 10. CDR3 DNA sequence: TGTGCCAGCAGGATACTAGCGGGGGGGCCTGTCAACGAGCAGTACTTC. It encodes CASRILAGGPVNEQYF.

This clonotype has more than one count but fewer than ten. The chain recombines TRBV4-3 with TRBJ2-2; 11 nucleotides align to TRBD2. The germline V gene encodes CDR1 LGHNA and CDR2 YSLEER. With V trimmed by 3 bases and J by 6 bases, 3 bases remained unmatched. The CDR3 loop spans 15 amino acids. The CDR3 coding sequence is TGCGCCAGCAGCCATAGACTAGCGGGGCCCGGGGAGCTGTTTTTT. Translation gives CASSHRLAGPGELFF.

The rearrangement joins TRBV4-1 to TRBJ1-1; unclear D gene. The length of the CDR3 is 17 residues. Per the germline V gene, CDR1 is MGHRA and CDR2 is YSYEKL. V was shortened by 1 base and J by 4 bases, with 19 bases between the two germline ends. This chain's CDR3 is CASSQVAAKGMGTEAFF. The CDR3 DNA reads TGCGCCAGCAGCCAAGTTGCAGCTAAGGGCATGGGCACTGAAGCTTTCTTT.

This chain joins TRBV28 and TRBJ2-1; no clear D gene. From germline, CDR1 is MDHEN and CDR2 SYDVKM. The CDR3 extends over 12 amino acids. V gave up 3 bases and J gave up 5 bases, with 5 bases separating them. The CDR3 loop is CASSFGHNEQFF. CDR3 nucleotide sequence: TGTGCCAGCAGTTTCGGCCACAATGAGCAGTTCTTC. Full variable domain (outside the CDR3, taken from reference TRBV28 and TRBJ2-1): DVKVTQSSRYLVKRTGEKVFLECVQDMDHENMFWYRQDPGLGLRLIYFSYDVKMKEKGDIPEGYSVSREKKERFSLILESASTNQTSMYLCASSFGHNEQFFGPGTRLTVL.

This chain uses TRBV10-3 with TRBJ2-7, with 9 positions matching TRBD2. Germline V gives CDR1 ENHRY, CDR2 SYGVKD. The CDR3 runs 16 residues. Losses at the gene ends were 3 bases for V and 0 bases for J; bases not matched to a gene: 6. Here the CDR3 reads CAISDPGLASSYEQYF. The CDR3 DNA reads TGTGCCATCAGTGACCCGGGACTAGCCTCCTCCTACGAGCAGTACTTC.

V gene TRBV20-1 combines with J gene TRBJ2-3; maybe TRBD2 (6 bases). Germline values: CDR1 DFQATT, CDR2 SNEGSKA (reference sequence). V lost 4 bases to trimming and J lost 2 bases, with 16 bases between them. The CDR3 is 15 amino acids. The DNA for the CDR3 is TGCAGTGCTATTGGCCGGGGGAGCCACACAGATACGCAGTATTTT. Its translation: CSAIGRGSHTDTQYF.

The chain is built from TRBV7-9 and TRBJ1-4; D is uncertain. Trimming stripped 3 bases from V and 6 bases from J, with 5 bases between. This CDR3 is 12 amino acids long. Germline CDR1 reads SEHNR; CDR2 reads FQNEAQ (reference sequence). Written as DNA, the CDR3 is TGTGCCAGCAGCTTTTTATATGAAAAACTGTTTTTT. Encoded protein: CASSFLYEKLFF.

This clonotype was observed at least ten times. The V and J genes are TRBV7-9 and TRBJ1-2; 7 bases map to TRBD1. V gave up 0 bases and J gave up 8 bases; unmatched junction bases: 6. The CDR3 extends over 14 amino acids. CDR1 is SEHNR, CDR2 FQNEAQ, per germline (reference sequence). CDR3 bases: TGTGCCAGCAGCTTAGCGGGACAGCCGAGAGGCTACACCTTC. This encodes CASSLAGQPRGYTF.

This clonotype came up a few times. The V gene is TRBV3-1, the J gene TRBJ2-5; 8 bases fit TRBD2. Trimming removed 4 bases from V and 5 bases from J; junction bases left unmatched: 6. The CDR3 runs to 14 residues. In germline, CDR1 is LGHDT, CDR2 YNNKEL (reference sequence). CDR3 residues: CASSPGGLVETQYF. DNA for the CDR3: TGTGCCAGCAGCCCTGGGGGACTAGTGGAGACCCAGTACTTC.

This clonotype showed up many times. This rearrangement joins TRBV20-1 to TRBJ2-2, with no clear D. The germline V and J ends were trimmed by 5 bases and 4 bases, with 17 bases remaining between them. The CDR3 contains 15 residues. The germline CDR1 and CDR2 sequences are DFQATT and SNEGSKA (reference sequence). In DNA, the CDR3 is TGCAGTGCTGCCCCGCTGGAAGGGCCCACCGGGGAGCTGTTTTTT. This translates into CSAAPLEGPTGELFF.

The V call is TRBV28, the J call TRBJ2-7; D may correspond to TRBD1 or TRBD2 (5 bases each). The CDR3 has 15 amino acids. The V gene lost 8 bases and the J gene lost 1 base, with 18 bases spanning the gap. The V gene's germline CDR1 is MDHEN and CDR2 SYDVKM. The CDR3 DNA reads TGTGCCAGCCGCCCGAATGGGGGTGGTTCCTACGAGCAGTACGTC. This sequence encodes CASRPNGGGSYEQYV.

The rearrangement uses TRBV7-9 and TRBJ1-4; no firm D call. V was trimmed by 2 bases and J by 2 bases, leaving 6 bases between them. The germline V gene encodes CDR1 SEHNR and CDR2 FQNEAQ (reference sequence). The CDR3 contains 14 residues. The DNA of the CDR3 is TGTGCCAGCAGCTTATTAACCACTAATGAAAAACTGTTTTTT. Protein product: CASSLLTTNEKLFF.

The CDR3 loop reads CASSYRGGPETQYF. The CDR3 coding sequence is TGTGCCAGCAGTTATCGGGGGGGCCCAGAGACCCAGTACTTC. This chain links TRBV6-5 with TRBJ2-5, with 8 positions matching TRBD2. V was pared by 3 bases and J by 4 bases, with 4 bases of the junction left unmatched. The CDR3 contains 14 residues. The germline gives CDR1 MNHEY, CDR2 SVGAGI.

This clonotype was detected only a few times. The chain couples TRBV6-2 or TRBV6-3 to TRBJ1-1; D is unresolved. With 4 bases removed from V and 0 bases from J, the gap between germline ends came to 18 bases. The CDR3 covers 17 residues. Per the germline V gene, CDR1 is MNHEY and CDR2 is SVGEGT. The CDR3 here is CASSSLGEVLMNTEAFF. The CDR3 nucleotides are TGTGCCAGCAGTTCCCTCGGGGAGGTCCTCATGAACACTGAAGCTTTCTTT.

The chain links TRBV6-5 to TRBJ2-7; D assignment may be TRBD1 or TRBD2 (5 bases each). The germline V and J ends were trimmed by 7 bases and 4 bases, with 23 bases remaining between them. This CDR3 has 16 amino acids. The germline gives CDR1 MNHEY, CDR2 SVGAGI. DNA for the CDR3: TGTGCCAGCACCGCCCGCCAGGGACCCTCTCGGTACGAGCAGTACTTC. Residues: CASTARQGPSRYEQYF.